What follows are 14 T cell receptor beta chains derived from one specimen sequenced in a study of regulatory T cells in long-lasting Graves disease. CDR3-region Arm-PCR and iRepertoire HTBI primers produced the TCR beta libraries. One entry per CDR3 protein, called by TCRdb with MiXCR from the multiplex PCR reads. The sample has about 470,000 distinct CDR3 sequences; more than 13% are singletons. Time point here: newly diagnosed GD, antithyroid drugs for less than 3 months. The TCR library was made from RNA extracted from PBMCs. The data also belong to a second study, concerning T cells in Graves' hyperthyroidism and ophthalmopathy.

The sequenced sample was peripheral blood mononuclear cells (PBMCs), obtained at new diagnosis, from a patient treated with antithyroid drugs. All receptors come from a woman aged 25 to 45 with Graves disease.

In its sample, this clonotype was seen many times. A junction end diverges from the germline sequence, so it may reflect a read error. This sequence joins TRBV12-3 or TRBV12-4 and TRBJ2-1; TRBD2 matches 10 bases. This CDR3 has 15 residues. In nucleotides, the CDR3 is TGTGCCAGCAGCTTAGCGGGAGGCGTAAACAATGAGCAGTTCTTC. This translates into CASSLAGGVNNEQFF.

This clonotype was counted between two and nine times. One junction end disagrees with the germline gene, perhaps due to a read error. The chain is built from TRBV7-9 and TRBJ2-3; 10 positions agree with TRBD2. The germline V gene encodes CDR1 SEHNR and CDR2 FQNEAQ (reference sequence). This CDR3 is built from 14 residues. The CDR3, as DNA: TGTGCCAGCAGCCTAGCGGGAGCCGCAGATACGCAGTATTTT. Its protein is CASSLAGAADTQYF.

In its sample, this clonotype was seen a few times. One end of the junction varies from germline; a read error may be responsible. V gene TRBV15 combines with J gene TRBJ2-5; tentatively, D is TRBD1 or TRBD2 (5 bases each). In germline, CDR1 is LNHNV, CDR2 YYDKDF (reference sequence). The CDR3 totals 16 residues. The CDR3 spells CTTSRDWGLGQETQYF. In nucleotides, the CDR3 is TGTACCACCAGCAGAGATTGGGGGTTGGGCCAAGAGACCCAGTACTTC.

This clonotype showed up many times. This sequence joins TRBV12-3 or TRBV12-4 and TRBJ1-5, with TRBD1 identical over 8 bases. The CDR3 contains 13 residues. The junction had 1 base not matched to a gene; V was cut back by 6 bases and J by 3 bases. The chain's CDR3 is CASRGQDNQPQHF. The CDR3 DNA follows: TGTGCCAGCAGGGGACAGGACAATCAGCCCCAGCATTTT.

This clonotype showed up many times. The V and J genes are TRBV12-3 or TRBV12-4 and TRBJ1-5; D is undetermined. CDR3 length: 13 amino acids. The V gene lost 4 bases and the J gene lost 5 bases, with 9 bases spanning the gap. The CDR3 region is CASSSSSYQPQHF. CDR3 in DNA: TGTGCCAGCAGTTCATCCTCCTATCAGCCCCAGCATTTT.

This rearrangement joins TRBV7-9 to TRBJ1-1; D is uncertain. The CDR3 is made up of 14 amino acids. Germline loops: CDR1 SEHNR, CDR2 FQNEAQ (reference sequence). V was cut by 1 base and J by 3 bases, with 9 bases left in between. DNA of the CDR3: TGTGCCAGCAGCTTAGTGGTGAGGGACACTGAAGCTTTCTTT. Translated, it gives CASSLVVRDTEAFF. Full variable domain (rest looked up from reference TRBV7-9 and TRBJ1-1): DTGVSQNPRHKITKRGQNVTFRCDPISEHNRLYWYRQTLGQGPEFLTYFQNEAQLEKSRLLSDRFSAERPKGSFSTLEIQRTEQGDSAMYLCASSLVVRDTEAFFGQGTRLTVV.

The chain uses TRBV19 and TRBJ1-5; D gene unclear. The CDR3 runs 15 residues. CDR1 and CDR2 (germline): LNHDA, SQIVND (reference sequence). V was shortened by 3 bases and J by 1 base, with 10 bases between the two germline ends. CDR3 residues: CASSIRARSNQPQHF. CDR3 nucleotide sequence: TGTGCCAGTAGTATTCGGGCCAGGAGCAATCAGCCCCAGCATTTT.

This clonotype was detected ten times or more. The chain joins TRBV6-1 to TRBJ2-7, with 7 bases identical to TRBD1. The CDR3 extends over 15 amino acids. Germline CDR1 MNHNS, CDR2 SASEGT. The trim removed 6 bases at V and 2 bases at J, leaving 10 bases unmatched. The CDR3 spells CASRGDRLYPYEQYF. The CDR3, as DNA: TGTGCCAGCAGAGGGGACAGACTTTACCCCTACGAGCAGTACTTC.

This clonotype was recorded many times. This chain uses TRBV12-3 or TRBV12-4 with TRBJ2-3, with D uncertain. V was trimmed by 6 bases and J by 4 bases, leaving 11 bases between them. This CDR3 has 13 residues. This chain's CDR3 is CASSPREADTQYF. The CDR3 bases are TGTGCCAGCAGCCCGCGAGAGGCAGATACGCAGTATTTT.

This clonotype was detected ten times or more. The J gene is TRBJ1-4, the V gene TRBV5-5, with a tentative D call TRBD1 (6 bases). The V end lost 0 bases, the J end lost 2 bases, and 14 bases lay between the germline ends. CDR3 length: 17 amino acids. CDR1 SGHKS and CDR2 YYEKEE come from the germline V gene (reference sequence). The CDR3 coding sequence is TGTGCCAGCAGCTTGGGGGGGCTCTCTGGGACTAATGAAAAACTGTTTTTT. This encodes CASSLGGLSGTNEKLFF.

A few counts support this clonotype. This chain uses TRBV29-1 with TRBJ2-7, with D maybe TRBD2 (5 bases). Deletions cut 4 bases from V and 1 base from J, with 11 bases between. The CDR3 loop spans 13 amino acids. Germline V CDR1 and CDR2: SQVTM, ANQGSEA. Written as DNA, the CDR3 is TGCAGCGTTGCCAGGCGGGTATCCTACGAGCAGTACTTC. Translated, it gives CSVARRVSYEQYF.

The table lists this clonotype with a few counts. The chain combines TRBV9 with TRBJ2-1; 10 nucleotides line up with TRBD1. V shed 3 bases and J 3 bases; nucleotides not matched to a gene: 6. The CDR3 has 16 residues. The germline CDR1 and CDR2 sequences are SGDLS and YYNGEE. The CDR3 DNA reads TGTGCCAGCAGCGCCATGGGACAGGGGATCTACAATGAGCAGTTCTTC. Translation: CASSAMGQGIYNEQFF.

This clonotype was picked up many times. The chain joins TRBV30 to TRBJ2-3; 14 nucleotides line up with TRBD2. The CDR3 is made up of 17 amino acids. V lost 1 base to trimming and J lost 4 bases; unmatched junction nucleotides: 7. CDR1 and CDR2 (germline): GTSNPN, SVGIG (reference sequence). The CDR3: CAWSGGTSGSVPDTQYF. In nucleotides, the CDR3 is TGTGCCTGGAGTGGTGGGACTAGCGGGAGTGTCCCAGATACGCAGTATTTT.

This clonotype has a handful of counts. The CDR3 sequence is CASSPPNRLAGVTYEQYF. The DNA for the CDR3 is TGTGCCAGCTCACCACCCAATCGACTAGCGGGAGTGACCTACGAGCAGTACTTC. The chain has TRBV18 and TRBJ2-7, with 12 bases matching TRBD2. Germline V CDR1 and CDR2: KGHSH, LQKENI. Trimming removed 0 bases from V and 2 bases from J; junction bases left unmatched: 8. The CDR3 has 18 residues.